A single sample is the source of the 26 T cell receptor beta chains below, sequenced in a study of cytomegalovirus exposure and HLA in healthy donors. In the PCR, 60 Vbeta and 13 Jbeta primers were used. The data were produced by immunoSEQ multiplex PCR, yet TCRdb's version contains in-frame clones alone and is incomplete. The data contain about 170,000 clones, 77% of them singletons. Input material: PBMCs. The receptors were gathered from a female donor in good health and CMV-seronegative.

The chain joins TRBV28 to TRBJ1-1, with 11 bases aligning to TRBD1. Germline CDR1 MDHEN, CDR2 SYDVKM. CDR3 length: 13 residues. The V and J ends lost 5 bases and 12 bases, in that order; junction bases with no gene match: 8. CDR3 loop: CASSIGQGALTFF. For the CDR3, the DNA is TGTGCCAGCAGTATCGGACAGGGGGCTTTAACTTTCTTT.

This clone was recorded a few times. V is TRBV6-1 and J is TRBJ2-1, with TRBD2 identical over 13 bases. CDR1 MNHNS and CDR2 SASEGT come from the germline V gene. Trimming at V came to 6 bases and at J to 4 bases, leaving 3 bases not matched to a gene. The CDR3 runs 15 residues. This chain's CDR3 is CASRVTSGGYNEQFF. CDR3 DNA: TGTGCCAGCAGAGTGACTAGCGGGGGGTACAATGAGCAGTTCTTC.

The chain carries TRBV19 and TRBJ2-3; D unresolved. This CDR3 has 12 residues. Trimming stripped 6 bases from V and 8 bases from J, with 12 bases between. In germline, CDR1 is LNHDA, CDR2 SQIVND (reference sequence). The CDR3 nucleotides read TGTGCCAGTAGCCCTCCCCGAGGTACGCAGTATTTT. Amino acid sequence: CASSPPRGTQYF.

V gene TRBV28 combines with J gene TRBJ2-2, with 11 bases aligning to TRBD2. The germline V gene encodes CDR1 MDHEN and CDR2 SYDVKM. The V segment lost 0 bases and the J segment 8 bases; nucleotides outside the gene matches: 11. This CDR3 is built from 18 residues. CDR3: CASSLWGGTSGPGGELFF. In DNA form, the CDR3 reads TGTGCCAGCAGTTTATGGGGGGGGACTAGCGGCCCCGGTGGGGAGCTGTTTTTT.

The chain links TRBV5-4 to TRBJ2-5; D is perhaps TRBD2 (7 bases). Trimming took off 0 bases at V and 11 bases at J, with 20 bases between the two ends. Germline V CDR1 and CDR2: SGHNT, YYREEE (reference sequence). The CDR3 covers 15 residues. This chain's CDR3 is CASSLDRGGAREQYF. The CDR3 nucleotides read TGTGCCAGCAGCTTGGATCGTGGGGGGGCAAGGGAGCAGTACTTC.

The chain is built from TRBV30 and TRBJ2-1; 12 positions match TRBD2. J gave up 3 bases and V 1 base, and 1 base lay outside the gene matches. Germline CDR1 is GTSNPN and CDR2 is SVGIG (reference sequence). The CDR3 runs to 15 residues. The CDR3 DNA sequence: TGTGCCTGGAGTGCGGGACTAGCGGGCTACAATGAGCAGTTCTTC. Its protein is CAWSAGLAGYNEQFF.

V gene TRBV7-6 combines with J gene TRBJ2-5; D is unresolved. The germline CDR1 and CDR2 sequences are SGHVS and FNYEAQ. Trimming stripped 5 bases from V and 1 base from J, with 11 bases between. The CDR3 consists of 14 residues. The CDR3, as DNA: TGTGCCAGCAGCCCCCATCAGTTCCAAGAGACCCAGTACTTC. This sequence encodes CASSPHQFQETQYF.

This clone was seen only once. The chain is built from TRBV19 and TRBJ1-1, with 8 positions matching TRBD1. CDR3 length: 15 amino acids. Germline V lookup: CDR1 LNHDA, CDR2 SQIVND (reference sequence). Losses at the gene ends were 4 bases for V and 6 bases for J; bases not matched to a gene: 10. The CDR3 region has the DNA TGTGCCAGTAGTACAGGACAGGGTGTGGTCGCTGAAGCTTTCTTT. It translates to CASSTGQGVVAEAFF.

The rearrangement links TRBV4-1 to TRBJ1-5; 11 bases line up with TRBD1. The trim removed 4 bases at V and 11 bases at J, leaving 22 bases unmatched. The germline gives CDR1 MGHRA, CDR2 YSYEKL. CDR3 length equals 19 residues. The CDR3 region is CASSPPQRTGGNLFRAQHF. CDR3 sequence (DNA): TGCGCCAGCAGCCCACCCCAGCGGACAGGGGGCAACCTGTTTCGGGCCCAGCATTTT.

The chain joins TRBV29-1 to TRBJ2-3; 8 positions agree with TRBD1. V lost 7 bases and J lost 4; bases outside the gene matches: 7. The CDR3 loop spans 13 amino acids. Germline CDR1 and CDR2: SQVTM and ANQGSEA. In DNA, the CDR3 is TGCAGCGCCGGACAGGGTCTCGCAGATACGCAGTATTTT. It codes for CSAGQGLADTQYF.

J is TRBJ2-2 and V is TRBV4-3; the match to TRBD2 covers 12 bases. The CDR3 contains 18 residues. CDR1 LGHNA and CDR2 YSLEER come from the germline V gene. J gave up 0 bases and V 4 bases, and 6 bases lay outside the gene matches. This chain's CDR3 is CASSRIGLAGSNTGELFF. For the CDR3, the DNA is TGCGCCAGCAGCCGAATCGGACTAGCGGGATCGAACACCGGGGAGCTGTTTTTT.

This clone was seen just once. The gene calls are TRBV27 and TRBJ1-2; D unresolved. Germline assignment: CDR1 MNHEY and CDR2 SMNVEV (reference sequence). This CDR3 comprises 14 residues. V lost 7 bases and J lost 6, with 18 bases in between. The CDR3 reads CASTPGTHLDGYTF. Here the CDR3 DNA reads TGTGCCAGCACTCCAGGTACCCATTTGGATGGCTACACCTTC.

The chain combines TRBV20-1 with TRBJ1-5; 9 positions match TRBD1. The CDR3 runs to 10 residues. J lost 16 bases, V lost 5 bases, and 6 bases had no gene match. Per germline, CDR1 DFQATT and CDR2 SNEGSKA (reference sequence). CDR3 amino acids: CSAGDRDPHF. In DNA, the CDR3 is TGCAGTGCTGGGGACAGGGACCCCCATTTT.

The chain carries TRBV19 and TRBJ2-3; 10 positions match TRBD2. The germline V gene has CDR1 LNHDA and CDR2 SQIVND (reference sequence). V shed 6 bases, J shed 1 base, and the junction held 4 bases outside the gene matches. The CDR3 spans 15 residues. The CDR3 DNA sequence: TGTGCCAGTAGACCCGGGACTAGCGGCACAGATACGCAGTATTTT. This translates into CASRPGTSGTDTQYF.

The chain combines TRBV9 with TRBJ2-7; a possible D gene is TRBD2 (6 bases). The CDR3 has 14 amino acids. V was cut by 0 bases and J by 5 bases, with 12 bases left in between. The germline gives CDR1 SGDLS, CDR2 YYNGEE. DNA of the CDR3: TGTGCCAGCAGCGTAGGCCTAGCGTTCAACGAGCAGTACTTC. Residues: CASSVGLAFNEQYF.

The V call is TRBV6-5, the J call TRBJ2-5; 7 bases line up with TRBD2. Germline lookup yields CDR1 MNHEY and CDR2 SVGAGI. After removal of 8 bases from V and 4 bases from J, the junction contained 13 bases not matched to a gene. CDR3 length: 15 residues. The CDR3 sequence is CASLRSGGSRETQYF. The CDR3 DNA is TGTGCCAGCCTCCGTTCGGGCGGGAGTCGAGAGACCCAGTACTTC.

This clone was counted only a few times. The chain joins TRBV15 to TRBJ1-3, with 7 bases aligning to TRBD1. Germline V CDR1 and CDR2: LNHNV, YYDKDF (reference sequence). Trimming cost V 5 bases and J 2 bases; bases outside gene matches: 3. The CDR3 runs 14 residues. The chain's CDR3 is CATSVDRAGNTIYF. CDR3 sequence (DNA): TGTGCCACCAGCGTTGACAGGGCTGGAAACACCATATATTTT.

The chain's CDR3 is CASSLSAGQETQYF. The CDR3 DNA reads TGTGCCAGCAGCTTGTCAGCAGGGCAAGAGACCCAGTACTTC. This chain links TRBV5-4 with TRBJ2-5, with D possibly being TRBD1 (5 bases). Per germline, CDR1 SGHNT and CDR2 YYREEE (reference sequence). Trimming stripped 1 base from V and 2 bases from J, with 9 bases between. CDR3 length: 14 residues.

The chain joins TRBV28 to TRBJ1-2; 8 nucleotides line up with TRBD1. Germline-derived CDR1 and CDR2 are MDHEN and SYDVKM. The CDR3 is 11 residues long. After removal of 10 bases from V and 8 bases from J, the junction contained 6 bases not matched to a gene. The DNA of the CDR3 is TGTGCCACCGCAGGGGGCGAAGGCTACACCTTC. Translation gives CATAGGEGYTF.

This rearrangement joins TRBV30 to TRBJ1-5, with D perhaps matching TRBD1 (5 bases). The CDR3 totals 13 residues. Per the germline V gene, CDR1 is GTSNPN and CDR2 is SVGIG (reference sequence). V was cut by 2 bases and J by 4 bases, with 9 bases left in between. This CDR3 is CAWSPGGNQPQHF. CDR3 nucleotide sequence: TGTGCCTGGAGTCCCGGGGGGAATCAGCCCCAGCATTTT.

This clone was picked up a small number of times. The CDR3 sequence is CAAGTGDMNTEAFF. The CDR3, as DNA: TGTGCCGCGGGGACAGGAGACATGAACACTGAAGCTTTCTTT. This rearrangement joins TRBV27 to TRBJ1-1; TRBD1 matches at 8 bases. The CDR3 has 14 amino acids. Germline V CDR1 and CDR2: MNHEY, SMNVEV (reference sequence). Trimming cost V 11 bases and J 0 bases; bases outside gene matches: 8.

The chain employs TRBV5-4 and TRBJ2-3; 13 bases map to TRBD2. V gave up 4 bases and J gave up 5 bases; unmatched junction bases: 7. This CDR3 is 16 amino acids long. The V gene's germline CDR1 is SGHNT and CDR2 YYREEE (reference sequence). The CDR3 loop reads CASSTGLAGVLDTQYF. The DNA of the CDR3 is TGTGCCAGCAGCACCGGACTAGCGGGAGTCCTAGATACGCAGTATTTT.

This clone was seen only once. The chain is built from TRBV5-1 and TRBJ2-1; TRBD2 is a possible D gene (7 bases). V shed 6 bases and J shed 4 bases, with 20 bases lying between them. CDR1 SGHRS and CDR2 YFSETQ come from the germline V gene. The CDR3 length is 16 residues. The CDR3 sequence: CASTVGTAGAYNEQFF. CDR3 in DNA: TGCGCCAGCACGGTCGGAACGGCGGGGGCTTACAATGAGCAGTTCTTC. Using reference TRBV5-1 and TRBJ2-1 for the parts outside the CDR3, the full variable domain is KAGVTQTPRYLIKTRGQQVTLSCSPISGHRSVSWYQQTPGQGLQFLFEYFSETQRNKGNFPGRFSGRQFSNSRSEMNVSTLELGDSALYLCASTVGTAGAYNEQFFGPGTRLTVL.

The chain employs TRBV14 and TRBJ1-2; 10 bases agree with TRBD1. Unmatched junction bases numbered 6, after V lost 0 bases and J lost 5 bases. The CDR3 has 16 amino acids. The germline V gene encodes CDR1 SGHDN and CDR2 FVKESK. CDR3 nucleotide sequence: TGTGCCAGCAGCCAAGATCTTCTGGGACAGGGGTATGGCTACACCTTC. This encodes CASSQDLLGQGYGYTF.

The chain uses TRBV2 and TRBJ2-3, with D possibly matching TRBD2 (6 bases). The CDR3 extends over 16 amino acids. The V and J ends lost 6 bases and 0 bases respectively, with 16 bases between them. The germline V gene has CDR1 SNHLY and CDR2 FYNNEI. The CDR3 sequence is CASRGGTATSTDTQYF. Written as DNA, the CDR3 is TGTGCCAGCAGGGGGGGTACTGCGACTAGCACAGATACGCAGTATTTT.

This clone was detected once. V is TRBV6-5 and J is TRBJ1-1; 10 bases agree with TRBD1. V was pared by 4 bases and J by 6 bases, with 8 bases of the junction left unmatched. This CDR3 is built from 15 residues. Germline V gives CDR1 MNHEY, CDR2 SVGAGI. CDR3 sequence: CASSSAGTGVAEAFF. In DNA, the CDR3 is TGTGCCAGCAGTTCCGCCGGGACAGGGGTGGCTGAAGCTTTCTTT.